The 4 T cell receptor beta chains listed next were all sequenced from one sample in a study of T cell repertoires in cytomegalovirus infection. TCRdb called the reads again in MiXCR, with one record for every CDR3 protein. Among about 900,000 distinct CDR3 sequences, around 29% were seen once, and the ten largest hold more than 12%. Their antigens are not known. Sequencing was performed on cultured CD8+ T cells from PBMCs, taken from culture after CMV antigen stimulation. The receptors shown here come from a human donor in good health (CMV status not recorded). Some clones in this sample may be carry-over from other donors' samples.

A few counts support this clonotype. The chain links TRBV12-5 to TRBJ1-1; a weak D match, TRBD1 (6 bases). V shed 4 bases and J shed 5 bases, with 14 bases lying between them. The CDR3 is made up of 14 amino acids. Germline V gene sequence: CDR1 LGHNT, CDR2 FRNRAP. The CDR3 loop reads CASGSTGFGTEAFF. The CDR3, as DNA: TGTGCTAGTGGTTCAACAGGGTTCGGAACTGAAGCTTTCTTT.

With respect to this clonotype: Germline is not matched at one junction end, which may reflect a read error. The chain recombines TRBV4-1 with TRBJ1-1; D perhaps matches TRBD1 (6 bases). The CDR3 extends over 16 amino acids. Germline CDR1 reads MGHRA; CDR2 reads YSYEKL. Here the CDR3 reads CANSQEPAGVNTEAFF. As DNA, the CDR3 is TGCGCCAACAGCCAAGAACCGGCAGGGGTGAACACTGAAGCTTTCTTT.

The CDR3 DNA reads TGTGCCAGCAGCTTCACTCCGGGGGGGCTCACCGGGGAGCTGTTTTTT. Its protein product is CASSFTPGGLTGELFF. V is TRBV7-3 and J is TRBJ2-2, with 8 bases that match TRBD2. Per germline, CDR1 SGHTA and CDR2 FQGTGA. V was pared by 3 bases and J by 4 bases, with 7 bases of the junction left unmatched. This CDR3 comprises 16 residues.

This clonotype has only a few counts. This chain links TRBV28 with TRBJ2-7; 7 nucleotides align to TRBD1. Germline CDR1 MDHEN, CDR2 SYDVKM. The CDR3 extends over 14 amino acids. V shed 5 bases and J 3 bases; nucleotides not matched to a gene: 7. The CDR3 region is CASSHRQGDYEQYV. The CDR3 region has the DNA TGTGCCAGCAGTCACCGACAGGGTGACTACGAGCAGTACGTC.